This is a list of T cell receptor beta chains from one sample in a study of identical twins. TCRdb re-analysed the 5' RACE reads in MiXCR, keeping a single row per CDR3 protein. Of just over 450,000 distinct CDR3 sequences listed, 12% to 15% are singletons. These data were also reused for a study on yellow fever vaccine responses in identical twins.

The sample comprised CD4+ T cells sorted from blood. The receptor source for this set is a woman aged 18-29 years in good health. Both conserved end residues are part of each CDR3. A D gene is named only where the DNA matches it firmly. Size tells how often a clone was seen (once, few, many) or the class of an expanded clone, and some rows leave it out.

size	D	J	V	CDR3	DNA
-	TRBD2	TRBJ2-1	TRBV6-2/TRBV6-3	CASSLDGTINEQFF	TGTGCCAGCAGCCTAGATGGGACTATAAATGAGCAGTTCTTC
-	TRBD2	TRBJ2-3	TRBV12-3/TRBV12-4	CASSLKTSGADTQYF	TGTGCCAGCAGTTTAAAGACTAGCGGGGCAGATACGCAGTATTTT
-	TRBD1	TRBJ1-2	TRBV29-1	CSAWTGEDYGYTF	TGCAGCGCCTGGACAGGGGAAGACTATGGCTACACCTTC
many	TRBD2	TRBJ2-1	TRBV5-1	CASNSLAGVPHEQFF	TGCGCCAGCAATAGTCTAGCGGGAGTCCCCCATGAGCAGTTCTTC
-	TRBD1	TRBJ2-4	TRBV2	CASTRDRAVKNIQYF	TGTGCCAGCACCCGGGACAGGGCGGTGAAAAACATTCAGTACTTC
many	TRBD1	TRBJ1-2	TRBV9	CASSANGRGNYGYTF	TGTGCCAGCAGCGCTAACGGCAGGGGGAACTATGGCTACACCTTC
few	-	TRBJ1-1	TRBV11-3	CASSRWSNTEAFF	TGTGCCAGCAGCCGATGGTCGAACACTGAAGCTTTCTTT
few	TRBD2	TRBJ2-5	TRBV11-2	CASSPGTSAKQETQYF	TGTGCCAGCAGCCCCGGGACTAGCGCTAAACAAGAGACCCAGTACTTC
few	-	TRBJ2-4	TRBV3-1	CASTSLAGSKNIQYF	TGTGCCAGCACGAGTCTAGCCGGAAGCAAAAACATTCAGTACTTC
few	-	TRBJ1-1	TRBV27	CASSFRRMNTEAFF	TGTGCCAGCAGTTTTCGCAGGATGAACACTGAAGCTTTCTTT
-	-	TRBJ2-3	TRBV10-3	CAISDGSRGPDTQYF	TGTGCCATCAGTGATGGATCCAGGGGCCCAGATACGCAGTATTTT
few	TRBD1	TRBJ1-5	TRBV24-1	CATSETGAMHQPQHF	TGTGCCACCAGTGAGACAGGGGCGATGCATCAGCCCCAGCATTTT
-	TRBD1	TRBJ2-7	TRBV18	CASSPGTEPYEQYF	TGTGCCAGCTCACCCGGGACAGAGCCCTACGAGCAGTACTTC
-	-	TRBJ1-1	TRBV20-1	CSASSGADTEAFF	TGCAGTGCTAGTTCGGGGGCGGACACTGAAGCTTTCTTT
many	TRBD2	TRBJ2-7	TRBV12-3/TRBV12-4	CASSDLAGVPYEQYF	TGTGCCAGCAGTGACCTAGCGGGAGTCCCCTACGAGCAGTACTTC
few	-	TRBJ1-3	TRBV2	CATRADSGNTIYF	TGTGCCACCAGGGCCGATAGTGGAAACACCATATATTTT
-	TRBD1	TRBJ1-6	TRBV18	CASSPLDRGSPLHF	TGTGCCAGCTCACCTTTGGACAGGGGTTCACCCCTCCACTTT
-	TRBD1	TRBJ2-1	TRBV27	CASSGGQPTYNEQFF	TGTGCCAGCAGTGGGGGACAGCCAACATACAATGAGCAGTTCTTC
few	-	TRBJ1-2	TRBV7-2	CASSLMGGDYGYTF	TGTGCCAGCAGCTTAATGGGGGGCGACTATGGCTACACCTTC
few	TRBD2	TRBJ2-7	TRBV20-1	CSASTSGSVYF	TGCAGTGCTAGTACTAGCGGGAGTGTATACTTC
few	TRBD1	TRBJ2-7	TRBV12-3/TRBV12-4	CASNMGQGAGEQYF	TGTGCCAGCAACATGGGACAGGGGGCTGGAGAGCAGTACTTC
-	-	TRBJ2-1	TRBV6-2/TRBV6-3	CASSSQGRGSYNEQFF	TGTGCCAGCAGTTCCCAAGGGCGCGGTTCCTACAATGAGCAGTTCTTC